The 17 T cell receptor beta chains given below trace back to one sample, sequenced in a study of beta chain features in type 1 diabetes. Isolated RNA was reverse transcribed in full, so expressed TCRB transcripts were sequenced. Libraries were prepared by immunoSEQ multiplex PCR; TCRdb keeps only in-frame clonotypes and omits some of them. The sample carries 60,000 to 75,000 clones, 49% recorded once. Study conclusions and caveats: TCRB CDR3s from Type 1 diabetes patients were moderately but significantly shorter in all four CD4+ subsets.

The antigens of these receptors remain unknown. Sequenced input: central memory CD4+ T cells from blood. These receptors came from a man between 25 and 39 years old with type 1 diabetes.

This clone has only a few counts. This rearrangement joins TRBV5-1 to TRBJ2-3; D may be TRBD1 (5 bases). Trimming removed 1 base from V and 3 bases from J, with 12 bases in between. The CDR3 runs 15 residues. The germline CDR1 and CDR2 sequences are SGHRS and YFSETQ. CDR3 protein: CASSLKGSDTDTQYF. The CDR3 nucleotides are TGCGCCAGCAGCTTGAAGGGGTCCGATACAGATACGCAGTATTTT.

The V and J genes are TRBV7-2 and TRBJ2-2; 12 nucleotides match TRBD2. The V gene's germline CDR1 is SGHTA and CDR2 FQGNSA. V lost 6 bases, J lost 3 bases, and 2 bases stayed unmatched. The CDR3 loop spans 15 amino acids. DNA of the CDR3: TGTGCCAGCAGGAGGACTAGCGGGGACACCGGGGAGCTGTTTTTT. Encoded protein: CASRRTSGDTGELFF.

The DNA of the CDR3 is TGTGCCAGCAGCTACCCCGCGGGAGGGGGCCAAGAGACCCAGTACTTC. It yields the protein CASSYPAGGGQETQYF. This chain joins TRBV7-6 and TRBJ2-5; TRBD2 matches 9 bases. The CDR3 is made up of 16 amino acids. The V segment lost 4 bases and the J segment 1 base; nucleotides outside the gene matches: 7. In germline, CDR1 is SGHVS, CDR2 FNYEAQ.

This clone was counted a few times. The genes are TRBV6-1 and TRBJ2-3; tentatively, D is TRBD1 (6 bases). Germline values: CDR1 MNHNS, CDR2 SASEGT. The CDR3 totals 14 residues. V was clipped by 7 bases and J by 3 bases, with 14 bases between them. CDR3 region: CASKTGTWTDTQYF. In nucleotides, the CDR3 is TGTGCCAGCAAGACGGGGACATGGACAGATACGCAGTATTTT.

The J gene is TRBJ2-7, the V gene TRBV6-5; 9 bases agree with TRBD1. The CDR3 runs 11 residues. Per the germline V gene, CDR1 is MNHEY and CDR2 is SVGAGI. V dropped 11 bases and J dropped 5; count of bases not matched to a gene: 4. In DNA form, the CDR3 reads TGTGCCTCCAGGACAGGGGACGAGCAGTACTTC. Translation gives CASRTGDEQYF.

This clone has a handful of counts. The chain is built from TRBV9 and TRBJ1-3; D uncertain. With 0 bases removed from V and 3 bases from J, the gap between germline ends came to 10 bases. Germline V gene data show CDR1 as SGDLS and CDR2 as YYNGEE. This CDR3 is built from 15 residues. This CDR3 reads CASSVGGEGGNTIYF. CDR3 DNA sequence: TGTGCCAGCAGCGTAGGCGGTGAGGGTGGAAACACCATATATTTT.

The V gene is TRBV5-1, the J gene TRBJ2-1; D remains unclear. This CDR3 contains 14 residues. Germline V CDR1 and CDR2: SGHRS, YFSETQ. V was pared by 0 bases and J by 2 bases, with 6 bases between. CDR3 sequence: CASSLEYPYNEQFF. DNA for the CDR3: TGCGCCAGCAGCTTGGAATATCCCTACAATGAGCAGTTCTTC.

This clone was observed a few times. This sequence joins TRBV7-9 and TRBJ2-1; D uncertain. From germline, CDR1 is SEHNR and CDR2 FQNEAQ (reference sequence). With 5 bases removed from V and 0 bases from J, the gap between germline ends came to 11 bases. CDR3 size: 15 residues. CDR3 region: CASSHDTSSYNEQFF. The CDR3, as DNA: TGTGCCAGCAGCCATGATACGAGCTCCTACAATGAGCAGTTCTTC.

The chain couples TRBV5-4 to TRBJ2-7, with a possible D match to TRBD1 (6 bases). The CDR3 is 12 amino acids. Germline CDR1 and CDR2: SGHNT and YYREEE (reference sequence). The V end lost 4 bases, the J end lost 4 bases, and 9 bases lay between the germline ends. CDR3 nucleotides: TGTGCCAGCAGCAAAGACAGGTACGAGCAGTACTTC. Protein sequence: CASSKDRYEQYF.

This clone was found a few times. J is TRBJ2-3 and V is TRBV7-6; 9 bases match TRBD1. Trimming took 2 bases from V and 0 from J; bases not matched to a gene: 3. The CDR3 is made up of 16 amino acids. Germline loops: CDR1 SGHVS, CDR2 FNYEAQ. The CDR3 region has the DNA TGTGCCAGCAGCTTACGGACAGGGGACAGCACAGATACGCAGTATTTT. Its translation is CASSLRTGDSTDTQYF. Supplemented by reference TRBV7-6 and TRBJ2-3, the full variable domain reads GAGVSQSPRYKVTKRGQDVALRCDPISGHVSLYWYRQALGQGPEFLTYFNYEAQQDKSGLPNDRFSAERPEGSISTLTIQRTEQRDSAMYRCASSLRTGDSTDTQYFGPGTRLTVL.

This clone was found a few times. J is TRBJ2-3 and V is TRBV18; D is perhaps TRBD1 (5 bases). V was clipped by 3 bases and J by 1 base, with 11 bases between them. The CDR3 runs 15 residues. Germline lookup yields CDR1 KGHSH and CDR2 LQKENI. The CDR3 nucleotides are TGTGCCAGCTCACCGGGCAGGGAAGGCACAGATACGCAGTATTTT. Protein sequence: CASSPGREGTDTQYF.

The chain joins TRBV19 to TRBJ2-1, with 12 bases that match TRBD1. The ends lost 5 bases at V and 7 bases at J; junction bases unmatched: 3. CDR1 is LNHDA and CDR2 is SQIVND in the germline V gene (reference sequence). The CDR3 has 14 residues. CDR3 region: CASSGTGGWNEQFF. The CDR3 DNA follows: TGTGCCAGTAGTGGGACAGGGGGCTGGAATGAGCAGTTCTTC.

This clone came up a few times. The chain employs TRBV19 and TRBJ1-1, with D possibly being TRBD1 (6 bases). Germline values: CDR1 LNHDA, CDR2 SQIVND (reference sequence). The CDR3 totals 15 residues. Deletions cut 4 bases from V and 1 base from J, with 13 bases between. The CDR3 DNA reads as TGTGCCAGTAGTAACTACAGGGCGGCGAACACTGAAGCTTTCTTT. As protein: CASSNYRAANTEAFF.

The chain carries TRBV7-8 and TRBJ2-1, with 10 bases identical to TRBD2. J gave up 11 bases and V 4 bases, and 11 bases lay outside the gene matches. Germline V gene data show CDR1 as SGHVS and CDR2 as FQNEAQ. The CDR3 sequence is 15 residues long. CDR3 sequence: CASSSGLAVTMKQFF. In DNA form, the CDR3 reads TGTGCCAGCAGCTCAGGACTAGCGGTTACAATGAAGCAGTTCTTC.

The chain carries TRBV2 and TRBJ1-6; 7 bases fit TRBD1. The CDR3 sequence is 13 residues long. The V gene end was trimmed by 7 bases and the J gene end by 7 bases; junction bases not matched to a gene: 4. CDR1 SNHLY and CDR2 FYNNEI come from the germline V gene. The CDR3 here is CASTRDRNSPLHF. The DNA of the CDR3 is TGTGCCAGCACCCGGGACAGAAATTCACCCCTCCACTTT.

Only a few counts were recorded for this clone. This chain uses TRBV5-1 with TRBJ2-1, with 10 positions matching TRBD2. V was pared by 1 base and J by 6 bases, with 4 bases of the junction left unmatched. This CDR3 is 15 amino acids long. Germline lookup yields CDR1 SGHRS and CDR2 YFSETQ. CDR3 sequence: CASSLTSGRVNEQFF. The CDR3 nucleotides read TGCGCCAGCAGCTTGACAAGCGGGAGGGTCAATGAGCAGTTCTTC.

The chain joins TRBV6-6 to TRBJ2-5; D is undetermined. The germline V gene encodes CDR1 MNHNY and CDR2 SVGAGI (reference sequence). The CDR3 loop spans 13 amino acids. With 0 bases removed from V and 4 bases from J, the gap between germline ends came to 6 bases. The CDR3 protein is CASSYSSGETQYF. The CDR3 nucleotides are TGTGCCAGCAGTTACTCGTCGGGAGAGACCCAGTACTTC.